A single sample gave rise to the 28 T cell receptor beta chains below, sequenced in a study of T cell repertoires in aging, cancer and after chemotherapy. The template was genomic DNA from peripheral blood, not RNA. Rearranged V-D-J TRB sequences were amplified with a mixed TRB-A/B primer pool. TCRdb independently ran MiXCR on the multiplex PCR reads; one entry per CDR3 protein. Of about 2,400 distinct CDR3 sequences listed, 25% to 30% were seen once; the top ten hold approximately 7.8%. Sequenced material: blood. Receptor source: a human donor with a solid tumor.

This clonotype has more than one count but fewer than ten. V usage is TRBV7-9 and J usage is TRBJ2-3, with TRBD2 matching over 8 bases. The CDR3 is made up of 14 amino acids. The junction had 5 bases not matched to a gene; V was cut back by 1 base and J by 8 bases. Germline values: CDR1 SEHNR, CDR2 FQNEAQ (reference sequence). The CDR3 region is CASSLGTSIPTQYF. The CDR3 DNA reads TGTGCCAGCAGCTTAGGGACTAGCATCCCTACGCAGTATTTT.

V gene TRBV7-9 combines with J gene TRBJ2-5; 11 nucleotides line up with TRBD2. Per germline, CDR1 SEHNR and CDR2 FQNEAQ (reference sequence). Unmatched junction bases numbered 1, after V lost 1 base and J lost 3 bases. CDR3 size: 15 residues. CDR3 DNA sequence: TGTGCCAGCAGCTTAGTACTAGCGGGGGAAGAGACCCAGTACTTC. As protein: CASSLVLAGEETQYF.

In regard to this clonotype: Just one base apart from a much larger clone, this may be a read error. The chain uses TRBV5-6 and TRBJ2-7; D is undetermined. From germline, CDR1 is SGHDT and CDR2 YYEEEE. CDR3 length: 14 residues. V shed 4 bases and J shed 0 bases, with 11 bases lying between them. The CDR3 DNA follows: TGTGCCAGCAGCCCCGGGTCACACTCCTACGAGCAGTACTTC. Amino acid sequence: CASSPGSHSYEQYF.

The chain links TRBV7-4 to TRBJ1-4; D might be TRBD1 (5 bases). Germline V lookup: CDR1 SGHVT, CDR2 SQSDAQ. This CDR3 spans 15 amino acids. V lost 1 base to trimming and J lost 7 bases, with 13 bases between them. The CDR3 DNA sequence: TGTGCCAGCAGCTTAGATCCAGGGACCTCTGAAAAACTGTTTTTT. Amino acid sequence: CASSLDPGTSEKLFF.

The chain recombines TRBV4-1 with TRBJ1-1; D perhaps matches TRBD1 (5 bases). CDR1 and CDR2 from the germline V gene are MGHRA and YSYEKL. Trimming took 4 bases from V and 3 from J, leaving 15 bases between them. The CDR3 totals 15 residues. The CDR3: CASSLSSRGDTEAFF. As DNA, the CDR3 is TGCGCCAGCAGCCTCTCGTCGCGAGGGGACACTGAAGCTTTCTTT.

This clonotype is medium-sized by share. The V and J genes are TRBV5-4 and TRBJ2-1; D ambiguous. The CDR3 covers 15 residues. Trimming removed 0 bases from V and 2 bases from J, with 9 bases in between. The germline gives CDR1 SGHNT, CDR2 YYREEE (reference sequence). This chain's CDR3 is CASSLGGGPYNEQFF. CDR3 nucleotide sequence: TGTGCCAGCAGCTTGGGAGGCGGCCCCTACAATGAGCAGTTCTTC.

The chain couples TRBV30 to TRBJ1-1, with D unresolved. Germline CDR1 reads GTSNPN; CDR2 reads SVGIG (reference sequence). Trimming removed 3 bases from V and 7 bases from J, with 15 bases in between. The CDR3 contains 13 residues. The CDR3 here is CAWRLTGIGEAFF. In DNA form, the CDR3 reads TGTGCCTGGAGACTTACGGGAATTGGTGAAGCTTTCTTT.

This clonotype is medium-sized by share. This sequence joins TRBV6-6 and TRBJ1-4, with a tentative D call TRBD1 (6 bases). The germline V and J ends were trimmed by 9 bases and 8 bases, with 16 bases remaining between them. The CDR3 consists of 13 residues. From germline, CDR1 is MNHNY and CDR2 SVGAGI (reference sequence). Here the CDR3 reads CASLGGGSEKLFF. The CDR3 DNA reads TGTGCCAGTCTGGGCGGGGGCAGCGAAAAACTGTTTTTT.

This clonotype was detected a few times. The V gene is TRBV5-1, the J gene TRBJ2-1, with TRBD2 as a possible D gene (5 bases). V was pared by 4 bases and J by 2 bases, with 7 bases between. The CDR3 has 13 amino acids. CDR1 and CDR2 (germline): SGHRS, YFSETQ. The CDR3 loop is CASSGGTYNEQFF. CDR3 bases: TGCGCCAGCAGCGGAGGAACCTACAATGAGCAGTTCTTC.

J is TRBJ2-3 and V is TRBV7-2, with D maybe TRBD2 (5 bases). CDR1 and CDR2 (germline): SGHTA, FQGNSA. The CDR3 length is 15 residues. V was shortened by 2 bases and J by 10 bases, with 19 bases between the two germline ends. The DNA for the CDR3 is TGTGCCAGCAGCTTAATAAACACCTTAACTAGTCCGCAGTATTTT. Protein: CASSLINTLTSPQYF.

V and J are TRBV20-1 and TRBJ2-5; 11 nucleotides align to TRBD2. Trimming at V came to 0 bases and at J to 11 bases, leaving 8 bases not matched to a gene. CDR3 length: 14 amino acids. CDR1 and CDR2 from the germline V gene are DFQATT and SNEGSKA (reference sequence). DNA of the CDR3: TGCAGTGCTAGAGATCTGGCTAGCGGGAGGAAACAGTACTTC. This codes for CSARDLASGRKQYF.

This clonotype has just one count. The chain joins TRBV7-9 to TRBJ1-3; 12 bases match TRBD1. J was trimmed by 7 bases and V by 8 bases; bases with no gene match: 12. This CDR3 comprises 16 residues. CDR1 and CDR2 from the germline V gene are SEHNR and FQNEAQ (reference sequence). The CDR3: CASDTTGTGGFNTIYF. CDR3 DNA: TGTGCCAGCGACACTACCGGGACAGGGGGCTTCAACACCATATATTTT.

This clonotype is categorized as large. The chain couples TRBV29-1 to TRBJ2-7, with 8 bases fitting TRBD2. V dropped 3 bases and J dropped 6; count of bases not matched to a gene: 1. The CDR3 sequence is 11 residues long. Germline-derived CDR1 and CDR2 are SQVTM and ANQGSEA. DNA for the CDR3: TGCAGCGTTGATCGGGGGGGCGAGCAGTACTTC. Protein: CSVDRGGEQYF.

By share, this clonotype ranks as medium-sized. J is TRBJ2-6 and V is TRBV10-3, with TRBD2 as a possible D gene (5 bases). Germline CDR1 ENHRY, CDR2 SYGVKD. Trimming removed 4 bases from V and 2 bases from J, with 6 bases in between. This CDR3 region has 14 residues. The CDR3: CAISVGTGANVLTF. For the CDR3, the DNA is TGTGCCATCAGTGTCGGGACTGGGGCCAACGTCCTGACTTTC.

This clonotype was seen a few times. The chain links TRBV7-9 to TRBJ1-2; 7 positions match TRBD1. V was clipped by 2 bases and J by 6 bases; unmatched bases: 3. CDR3 length: 13 residues. Germline-derived CDR1 and CDR2 are SEHNR and FQNEAQ (reference sequence). The CDR3 protein is CASSLPGGDGYTF. The CDR3 region has the DNA TGTGCCAGCAGCTTACCAGGGGGAGATGGCTACACCTTC.

The V and J genes are TRBV5-4 and TRBJ1-6; no firm D call. CDR1 SGHNT and CDR2 YYREEE come from the germline V gene (reference sequence). This CDR3 is built from 15 residues. Trimming pared 0 bases from V and 6 bases from J, leaving 10 bases between. The CDR3 DNA reads TGTGCCAGCAGCTTGGGGGAAATCGGTAATTCACCCCTCCACTTT. Its translation: CASSLGEIGNSPLHF.

This clonotype is labeled medium-sized. V gene TRBV20-1 combines with J gene TRBJ2-7; possibly TRBD1 or TRBD2 for D (5 bases each). Germline CDR1 and CDR2: DFQATT and SNEGSKA (reference sequence). The CDR3 runs to 14 residues. The ends were cut back, 3 bases at V and 6 bases at J, with 18 bases in the middle. In DNA, the CDR3 is TGCAGTGCTAGTGGTCCGCCGTCAGGGACCGAGCAGTACTTC. Translated: CSASGPPSGTEQYF.

This clonotype has more than one count but fewer than ten. This chain uses TRBV19 with TRBJ1-1, with TRBD1 matching 7 bases. This CDR3 has 12 amino acids. Germline CDR1 is LNHDA and CDR2 is SQIVND (reference sequence). The V gene end was trimmed by 10 bases and the J gene end by 5 bases; junction bases not matched to a gene: 7. The CDR3 spells CATRQGGTEAFF. CDR3 DNA sequence: TGTGCCACCCGACAGGGAGGGACTGAAGCTTTCTTT.

As concerns this clonotype: The junction departs from germline at one end; a sequencing error may be responsible. The genes are TRBV7-2 and TRBJ2-3; 14 bases line up with TRBD2. CDR1 is SGHTA, CDR2 FQGNSA, per germline. This CDR3 has 18 residues. CDR3 DNA: TGTGCCAGCAGCTTATGGACTAGCGGGGGGTGGGGCACAGGTACGCAGTATTTT. It codes for CASSLWTSGGWGTGTQYF.

This clonotype was seen a handful of times. This chain connects TRBV20-1 to TRBJ2-1; 12 nucleotides line up with TRBD2. In germline, CDR1 is DFQATT, CDR2 SNEGSKA (reference sequence). V lost 6 bases to trimming and J lost 8 bases; unmatched junction nucleotides: 8. The CDR3 has 14 residues. The CDR3 protein is CSAALGLAGYEQFF. As DNA, the CDR3 is TGCAGTGCGGCCCTAGGACTAGCGGGGTATGAGCAGTTCTTC.

This clonotype appeared a few times. The chain is built from TRBV7-9 and TRBJ2-7, with 7 bases aligning to TRBD2. Per germline, CDR1 SEHNR and CDR2 FQNEAQ (reference sequence). With 2 bases clipped from V and 1 base from J, the junction kept 5 bases outside the gene matches. The CDR3 covers 15 residues. The CDR3 reads CASSLQRGPSYEQYF. CDR3 bases: TGTGCCAGCAGCTTACAGCGGGGTCCTTCCTACGAGCAGTACTTC.

The chain is built from TRBV25-1 and TRBJ2-1; perhaps TRBD2 as D (6 bases). V was clipped by 1 base and J by 3 bases, with 10 bases between them. The germline V gene has CDR1 MGHDK and CDR2 SYGVNS. There are 15 residues in the CDR3. The DNA for the CDR3 is TGTGCCAGCAGTGAATTTACGGGAGTCTACAATGAGCAGTTCTTC. It yields the protein CASSEFTGVYNEQFF.

Notes on this clonotype: The junction and the germline gene differ at one end; a read error may be behind it. The CDR3 DNA follows: TGTGCCAGTAGCGACAGGGATCCACCCCACCACTTT. It yields the protein CASSDRDPPHHF. This chain connects TRBV19 to TRBJ1-1, with 7 bases lining up with TRBD1. CDR1 LNHDA and CDR2 SQIVND come from the germline V gene (reference sequence). The length of the CDR3 is 12 residues.

V is TRBV19 and J is TRBJ2-2, with TRBD1 matching 8 bases. The CDR3 has 15 residues. Unmatched junction bases numbered 4, after V lost 1 base and J lost 6 bases. From germline, CDR1 is LNHDA and CDR2 SQIVND (reference sequence). Written as DNA, the CDR3 is TGTGCCAGTAGTATAGGGACAGGGATGGCCGGGGAGCTGTTTTTT. This translates into CASSIGTGMAGELFF.

The V gene is TRBV12-3 or TRBV12-4, the J gene TRBJ1-1, with unresolved D. Trimming cost V 2 bases and J 0 bases, with 4 bases left between them. CDR3 length equals 13 residues. DNA for the CDR3: TGTGCCAGCAGTTTAACAGTGAACACTGAAGCTTTCTTT. Residues: CASSLTVNTEAFF.

This clonotype is medium-sized by share. The rearrangement links TRBV12-3 or TRBV12-4 to TRBJ2-1; TRBD2 aligns across 12 bases. CDR3 length: 15 residues. Unmatched junction bases numbered 8, after V lost 5 bases and J lost 9 bases. CDR3 nucleotides: TGTGCCAGCAGTCTGACTAGCGGGAGACAAGGTGAGCAGTTCTTC. Its translation is CASSLTSGRQGEQFF.

The sample holds a few counts of this clonotype. The chain uses TRBV10-2 and TRBJ2-1; 7 positions agree with TRBD2. CDR3 length: 12 amino acids. The ends lost 6 bases at V and 7 bases at J; junction bases unmatched: 3. The germline V gene has CDR1 WSHSY and CDR2 SAAADI. The CDR3: CASRGGGNEQFF. The CDR3 DNA is TGCGCCAGCAGGGGGGGAGGGAATGAGCAGTTCTTC.

This clonotype was found a few times. The chain combines TRBV30 with TRBJ2-2; 7 bases match TRBD1. Germline-derived CDR1 and CDR2 are GTSNPN and SVGIG (reference sequence). V lost 4 bases to trimming and J lost 6 bases; unmatched junction nucleotides: 5. The CDR3 has 13 amino acids. This chain's CDR3 is CAWMKGAAGELFF. In DNA form, the CDR3 reads TGTGCCTGGATGAAGGGGGCGGCCGGGGAGCTGTTTTTT. Full variable domain (rest looked up from reference TRBV30 and TRBJ2-2): SQTIHQWPATLVQPVGSPLSLECTVEGTSNPNLYWYRQAAGRGLQLLFYSVGIGQISSEVPQNLSASRPQDRQFILSSKKLLLSDSGFYLCAWMKGAAGELFFGEGSRLTVL.